This T cell receptor (beta chain) is drawn from a study of blood T cells in healthy people across ages. It was with a sample-barcoded 5' primer and a J-beta primer mix that a second PCR of about 6 to 11 cycles was run. Each CDR3 protein gets one entry after TCRdb re-called the 5' RACE reads with MiXCR. Among 1.2 million to 1.5 million distinct CDR3 sequences, roughly 40% were seen once, and the ten largest hold roughly 7.9%. The CDR3 totals 14 residues. CDR1 is DFQATT, CDR2 SNEGSKA, per germline (reference sequence). V was pared by 3 bases and J by 5 bases, with 17 bases between. The V gene is TRBV20-1, the J gene TRBJ2-7, with D perhaps TRBD1 (6 bases). The TCR was taken from a woman in her late teens or twenties in good health. The specimen sequenced was blood. CDR3 coding DNA: TGCAGTGCTAGTCACCCATCAGGGGACCACGAGCAGTACTTC. Translation gives CSASHPSGDHEQYF.